This TCR beta chain was captured in a study of cytomegalovirus exposure and HLA in healthy donors. The study, taken as a whole, reports: As a later analysis showed, a missense DCLRE1C variant was linked to trimming of TCR beta V- and J-genes. Both high specificity and high sensitivity reportedly marked the classifier's diagnosis of cytomegalovirus status.

With regard to this clone: What it recognizes is unknown.

In germline, CDR1 is LNHDA, CDR2 SQIVND (reference sequence). This CDR3 has 13 residues. The V gene lost 7 bases and the J gene lost 0 bases, with 7 bases spanning the gap. 13 Jbeta primers and 60 Vbeta primers were used for the PCR. Clones were sequenced by immunoSEQ multiplex PCR, and TCRdb holds only the in-frame ones, with some missing. The sample yields 100,000 to 120,000 clones, 78% seen once. J is TRBJ1-5 and V is TRBV19; the D gene is possibly TRBD1 (5 bases). The receptor was derived from a young woman in good health and CMV-seronegative. Sequencing input: PBMCs. CDR3: CASKDSSNQPQHF. The CDR3 DNA reads TGTGCCAGTAAAGACAGTAGCAATCAGCCCCAGCATTTT. The full variable domain, in which reference TRBV19 and TRBJ1-5 provide the parts outside the CDR3, is DGGITQSPKYLFRKEGQNVTLSCEQNLNHDAMYWYRQDPGQGLRLIYYSQIVNDFQKGDIAEGYSVSREKKESFPLTVTSAQKNPTAFYLCASKDSSNQPQHFGDGTRLSIL.